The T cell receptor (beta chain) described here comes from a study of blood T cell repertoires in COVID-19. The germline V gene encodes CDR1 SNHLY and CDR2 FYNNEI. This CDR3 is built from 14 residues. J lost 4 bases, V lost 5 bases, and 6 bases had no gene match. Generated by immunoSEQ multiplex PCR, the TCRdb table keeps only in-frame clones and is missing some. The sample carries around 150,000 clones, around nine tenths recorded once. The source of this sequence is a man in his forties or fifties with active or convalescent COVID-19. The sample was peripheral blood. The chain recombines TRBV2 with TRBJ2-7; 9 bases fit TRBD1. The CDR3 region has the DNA TGTGCCAGCAGTACTGGACAGGGGAAGTACGAGCAGTACTTC. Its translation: CASSTGQGKYEQYF.